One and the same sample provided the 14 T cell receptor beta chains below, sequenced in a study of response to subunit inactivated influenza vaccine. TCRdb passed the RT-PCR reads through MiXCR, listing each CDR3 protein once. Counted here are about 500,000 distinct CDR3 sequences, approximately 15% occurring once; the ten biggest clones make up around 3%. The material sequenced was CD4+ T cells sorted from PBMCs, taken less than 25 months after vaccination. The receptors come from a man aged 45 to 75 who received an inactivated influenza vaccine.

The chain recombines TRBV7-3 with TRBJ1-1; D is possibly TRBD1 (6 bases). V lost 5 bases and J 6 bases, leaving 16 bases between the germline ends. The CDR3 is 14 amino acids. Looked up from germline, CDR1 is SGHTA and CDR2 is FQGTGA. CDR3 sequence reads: CASSAGAGEAEAFF. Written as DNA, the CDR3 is TGTGCCAGCAGCGCAGGGGCAGGGGAAGCTGAAGCTTTCTTT.

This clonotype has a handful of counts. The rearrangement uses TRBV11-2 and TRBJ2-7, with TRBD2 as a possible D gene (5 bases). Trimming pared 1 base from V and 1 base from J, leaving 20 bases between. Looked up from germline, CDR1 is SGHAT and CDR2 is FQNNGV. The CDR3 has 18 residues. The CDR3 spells CASSLGLSGYGVSYEQYF. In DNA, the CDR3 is TGTGCCAGCAGCTTAGGACTATCTGGTTATGGGGTGTCCTACGAGCAGTACTTC.

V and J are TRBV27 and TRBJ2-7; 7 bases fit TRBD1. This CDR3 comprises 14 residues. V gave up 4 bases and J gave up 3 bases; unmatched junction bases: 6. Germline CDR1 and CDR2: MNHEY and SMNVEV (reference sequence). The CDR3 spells CASSSMDRIYEQYF. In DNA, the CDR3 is TGTGCCAGCAGTTCAATGGACAGGATCTACGAGCAGTACTTC.

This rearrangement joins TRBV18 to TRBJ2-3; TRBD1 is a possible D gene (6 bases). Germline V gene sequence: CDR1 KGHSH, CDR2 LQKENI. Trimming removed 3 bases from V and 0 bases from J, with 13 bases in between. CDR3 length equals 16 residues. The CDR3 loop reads CASSPPGAPSTDTQYF. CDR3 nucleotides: TGTGCCAGCTCACCCCCAGGGGCCCCCAGCACAGATACGCAGTATTTT.

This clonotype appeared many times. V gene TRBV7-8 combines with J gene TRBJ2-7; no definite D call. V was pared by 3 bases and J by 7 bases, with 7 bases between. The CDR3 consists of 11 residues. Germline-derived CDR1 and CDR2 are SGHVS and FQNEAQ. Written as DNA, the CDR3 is TGTGCCAGCAGCTTCGGGTGGGAGCAGTACTTC. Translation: CASSFGWEQYF.

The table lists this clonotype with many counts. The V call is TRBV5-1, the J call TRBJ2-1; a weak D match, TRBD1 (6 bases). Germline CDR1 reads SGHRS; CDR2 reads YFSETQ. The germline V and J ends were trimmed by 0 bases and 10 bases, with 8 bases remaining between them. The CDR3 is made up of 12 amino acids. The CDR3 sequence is CASSLGTGEQFF. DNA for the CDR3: TGCGCCAGCAGCTTGGGTACAGGGGAGCAGTTCTTC.

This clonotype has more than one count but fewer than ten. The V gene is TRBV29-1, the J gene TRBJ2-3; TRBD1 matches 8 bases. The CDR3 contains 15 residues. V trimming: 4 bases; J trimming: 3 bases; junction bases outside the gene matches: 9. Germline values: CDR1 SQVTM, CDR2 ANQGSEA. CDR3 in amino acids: CSVGVTGQGTDTQYF. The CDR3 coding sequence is TGCAGCGTTGGTGTGACTGGACAGGGTACAGATACGCAGTATTTT.

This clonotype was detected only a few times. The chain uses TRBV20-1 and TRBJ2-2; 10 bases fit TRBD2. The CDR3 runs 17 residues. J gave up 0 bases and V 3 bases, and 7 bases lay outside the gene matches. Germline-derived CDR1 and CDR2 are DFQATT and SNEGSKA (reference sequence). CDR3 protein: CSARNPSGGANTGELFF. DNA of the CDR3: TGCAGTGCTAGGAATCCTAGCGGGGGTGCGAACACCGGGGAGCTGTTTTTT.

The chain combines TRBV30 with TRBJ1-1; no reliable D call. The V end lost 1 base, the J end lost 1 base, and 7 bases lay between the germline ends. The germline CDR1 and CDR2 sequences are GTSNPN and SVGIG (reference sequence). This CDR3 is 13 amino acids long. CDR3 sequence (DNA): TGTGCCTGGAGTGGGCTAGGGAACACTGAAGCTTTCTTT. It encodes CAWSGLGNTEAFF.

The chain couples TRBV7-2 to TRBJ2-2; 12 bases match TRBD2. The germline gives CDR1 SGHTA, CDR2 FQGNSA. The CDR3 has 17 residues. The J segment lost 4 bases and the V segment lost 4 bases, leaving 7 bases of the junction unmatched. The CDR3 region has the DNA TGTGCCAGCAGCTCCCTACCGGGACTAGCGGGCACCGGGGAGCTGTTTTTT. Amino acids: CASSSLPGLAGTGELFF. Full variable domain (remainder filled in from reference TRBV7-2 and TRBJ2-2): GAGVSQSPSNKVTEKGKDVELRCDPISGHTALYWYRQSLGQGLEFLIYFQGNSAPDKSGLPSDRFSAERTGGSVSTLTIQRTQQEDSAVYLCASSSLPGLAGTGELFFGEGSRLTVL.

In DNA form, the CDR3 reads TGTGCCAGCAGGGGGACGACAGGGTCGCACGAGCAGTACTTC. Protein sequence: CASRGTTGSHEQYF. The V and J genes are TRBV25-1 and TRBJ2-7, with TRBD1 matching over 7 bases. The CDR3 is 14 residues long. Trimming removed 6 bases from V and 5 bases from J; junction bases left unmatched: 10. Germline CDR1 is MGHDK and CDR2 is SYGVNS.

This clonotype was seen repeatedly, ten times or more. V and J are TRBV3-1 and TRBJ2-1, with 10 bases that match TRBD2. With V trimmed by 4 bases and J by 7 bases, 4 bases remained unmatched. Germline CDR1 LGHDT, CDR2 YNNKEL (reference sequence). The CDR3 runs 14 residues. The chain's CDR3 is CASSPWTSGNEQFF. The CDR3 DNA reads TGTGCCAGCAGCCCGTGGACTAGCGGAAATGAGCAGTTCTTC.

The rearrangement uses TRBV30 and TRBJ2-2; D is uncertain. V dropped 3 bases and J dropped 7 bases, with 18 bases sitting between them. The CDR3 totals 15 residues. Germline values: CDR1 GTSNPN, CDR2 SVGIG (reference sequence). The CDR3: CAWSATRLGGGELFF. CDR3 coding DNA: TGTGCCTGGAGCGCTACCCGTCTTGGCGGCGGGGAGCTGTTTTTT.

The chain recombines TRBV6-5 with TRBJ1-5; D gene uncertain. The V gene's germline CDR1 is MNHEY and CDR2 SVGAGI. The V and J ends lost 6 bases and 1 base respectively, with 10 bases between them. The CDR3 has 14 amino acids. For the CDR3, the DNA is TGTGCCAGCAGACTCGACGGAAGCAATCAGCCCCAGCATTTT. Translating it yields CASRLDGSNQPQHF.